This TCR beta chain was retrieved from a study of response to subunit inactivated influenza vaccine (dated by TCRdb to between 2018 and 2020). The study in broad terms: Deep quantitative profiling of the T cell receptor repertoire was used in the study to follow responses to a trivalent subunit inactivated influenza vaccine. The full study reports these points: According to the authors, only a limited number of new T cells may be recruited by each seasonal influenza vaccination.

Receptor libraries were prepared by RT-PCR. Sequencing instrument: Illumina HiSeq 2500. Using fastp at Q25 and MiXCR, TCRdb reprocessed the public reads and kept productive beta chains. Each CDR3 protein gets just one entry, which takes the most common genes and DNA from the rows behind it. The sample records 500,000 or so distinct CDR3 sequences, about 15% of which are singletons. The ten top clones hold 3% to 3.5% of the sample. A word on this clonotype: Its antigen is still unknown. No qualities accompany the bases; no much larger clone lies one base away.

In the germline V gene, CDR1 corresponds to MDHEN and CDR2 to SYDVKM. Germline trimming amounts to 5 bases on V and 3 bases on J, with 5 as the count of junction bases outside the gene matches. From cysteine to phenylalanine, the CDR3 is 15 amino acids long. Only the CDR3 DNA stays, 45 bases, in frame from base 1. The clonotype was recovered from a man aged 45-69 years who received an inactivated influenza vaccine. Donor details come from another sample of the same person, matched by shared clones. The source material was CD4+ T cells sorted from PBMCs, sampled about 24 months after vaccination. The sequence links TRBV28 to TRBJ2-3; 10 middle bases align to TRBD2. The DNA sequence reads TGTGCCAGCAGTAGCGGGGGGGCGTTTACAGATACGCAGTATTTT. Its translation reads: CASSSGGAFTDTQYF.